Listed below are T cell receptor beta chains from one sample, sequenced in a study of T cell changes during pregnancy in multiple sclerosis. The repertoire was sequenced with immunoSEQ multiplex PCR; TCRdb's copy has only in-frame clones and lacks some. The profile shows around 30,000 clones, 89% of them singletons. Material: CD8+ T cells from peripheral blood mononuclear cells, obtained in the second trimester of pregnancy. These receptors were collected from a female donor with multiple sclerosis, enrolled in a pregnancy study. The CDR3 runs from the conserved cysteine through the conserved F or W. Fields, in order: CDR3 length, J gene, V gene, CDR3 protein.

13 TRBJ2-1 TRBV6-5 CASRSGLHNEQFF
16 TRBJ2-3 TRBV4-3 CASSQLTSGGEDTQYF
15 TRBJ2-1 TRBV5-6 CASSPQGQGVDEQFF
14 TRBJ1-1 TRBV11-1 CASSLETMNTEAFF
12 TRBJ2-7 TRBV5-1 CASSLGGLEQYF
12 TRBJ1-2 TRBV7-9 CASSSGDYGYTF
14 TRBJ2-7 TRBV27 CASSFGGSSYEQYF
19 TRBJ2-5 TRBV7-2 CASSPQAFTGRVSGETQYF
15 TRBJ1-1 TRBV19 CASSARQEPNTEAFF
12 TRBJ2-3 TRBV10-3 CAISYSRDTQYF
14 TRBJ2-5 TRBV6-1 CASNIAGVPETQYF
13 TRBJ1-2 TRBV9 CASTDAVDGGYTF
16 TRBJ2-1 TRBV4-1 CASRPVMGLTDNEQFF
13 TRBJ2-3 TRBV7-3 CASSLDFTDTQYF
15 TRBJ2-2 TRBV11-3 CASSLRRGETGELFF
13 TRBJ1-2 TRBV7-3 CASSPGQGDGYTF
11 TRBJ1-1 TRBV7-8 CASSTGIEAFF
12 TRBJ1-1 TRBV6-5 CASSYQGLDTFF
11 TRBJ2-1 TRBV15 CATMGSNEQFF
13 TRBJ2-1 TRBV30 CAWSVNGEVEQFF
15 TRBJ2-5 TRBV4-3 CASSQDRDLGETQYF
14 TRBJ2-6 TRBV30 CAIQGEGGANVLTF
16 TRBJ2-5 TRBV7-9 CASIGGGGQYQETQYF
13 TRBJ2-1 TRBV11-2 CASSLSGLNEQFF
12 TRBJ2-1 TRBV5-6 CASSLNENEQFF
17 TRBJ2-3 TRBV5-1 CASSWTRLGGAPDTQYF
15 TRBJ1-2 TRBV7-8 CASSLGQGPNYGYTF
13 TRBJ1-6 TRBV27 CASSQGGNSPLHF
12 TRBJ1-2 TRBV25-1 CASSEFSSGYTF
16 TRBJ2-3 TRBV27 CASSPIQGAVTDTQYF
15 TRBJ2-5 TRBV7-3 CASSSIAGGTETQYF
14 TRBJ2-7 TRBV9 CASSPPGLDHEQYF